Each of the 26 T cell receptor beta chains below was sequenced from the same sample in a study of cytomegalovirus exposure and HLA in healthy donors. PCR primers comprised 60 Vbeta and 13 Jbeta primers. The protocol was immunoSEQ multiplex PCR, while the TCRdb copy is restricted to in-frame clones and leaves out a portion. The table has about 120,000 clones, 75% to 80% seen once. Sequenced input: PBMCs. Source of these receptors: a woman aged 40 to 50 in good health and CMV-seronegative.

V and J are TRBV9 and TRBJ1-1, with TRBD1 matching 7 bases. The trim removed 4 bases at V and 0 bases at J, leaving 6 bases unmatched. The CDR3 length is 15 residues. Germline V lookup: CDR1 SGDLS, CDR2 YYNGEE. In nucleotides, the CDR3 is TGTGCCAGCAGCCCCCTGGGACAGTTGAACACTGAAGCTTTCTTT. Encoded protein: CASSPLGQLNTEAFF.

The J gene is TRBJ1-5, the V gene TRBV5-1, with TRBD1 identical over 7 bases. Germline-derived CDR1 and CDR2 are SGHRS and YFSETQ. The CDR3 totals 14 residues. Trimming removed 5 bases from V and 4 bases from J; junction bases left unmatched: 6. This chain's CDR3 is CASSFDRVNQPQHF. CDR3 nucleotide sequence: TGCGCCAGCAGTTTTGACAGGGTTAATCAGCCCCAGCATTTT.

This sequence joins TRBV28 and TRBJ1-2; D is possibly TRBD1 (5 bases). Germline lookup yields CDR1 MDHEN and CDR2 SYDVKM. The V end was cut by 2 bases, the J end by 5 bases, with 12 bases between. The CDR3 covers 14 residues. The CDR3 DNA follows: TGTGCCAGCAGTTTACAGGCAGGGTTTTATGGCTACACCTTC. This encodes CASSLQAGFYGYTF.

The V gene is TRBV18, the J gene TRBJ2-1, with 11 positions matching TRBD2. The length of the CDR3 is 15 residues. Trimming removed 3 bases from V and 7 bases from J; junction bases left unmatched: 5. Germline CDR1 reads KGHSH; CDR2 reads LQKENI. This CDR3 reads CASSPALAGDNEQFF. In DNA, the CDR3 is TGTGCCAGCTCACCGGCACTAGCGGGAGATAATGAGCAGTTCTTC.

This chain links TRBV5-1 with TRBJ2-7; perhaps TRBD1 as D (5 bases). V was trimmed by 4 bases and J by 3 bases, leaving 11 bases between them. This CDR3 has 13 amino acids. The germline V gene encodes CDR1 SGHRS and CDR2 YFSETQ. For the CDR3, the DNA is TGCGCCAGCAGCACCTCGGACATCTACGAGCAGTACTTC. It specifies CASSTSDIYEQYF.

Written as DNA, the CDR3 is TGTGCCAGCAGTGACATAAGGTACGAGCAGTACTTC. Protein: CASSDIRYEQYF. The chain joins TRBV7-9 to TRBJ2-7; D remains unclear. Trimming pared 6 bases from V and 4 bases from J, leaving 10 bases between. Germline V gene lookup returns CDR1 SEHNR and CDR2 FQNEAQ (reference sequence). The CDR3 totals 12 residues.

The rearrangement links TRBV7-9 to TRBJ2-7; 9 nucleotides match TRBD2. J was trimmed by 1 base and V by 4 bases; bases with no gene match: 5. Germline CDR1 and CDR2: SEHNR and FQNEAQ (reference sequence). This CDR3 spans 15 amino acids. The CDR3 spells CASSSMRGGSYEQYF. CDR3 DNA: TGTGCCAGCAGCTCAATGCGGGGGGGGTCCTACGAGCAGTACTTC.

The count of this clone is one. This sequence joins TRBV18 and TRBJ2-7; D perhaps matches TRBD2 (5 bases). In germline, CDR1 is KGHSH, CDR2 LQKENI. The germline V and J ends were trimmed by 2 bases and 3 bases, with 8 bases remaining between them. There are 13 residues in the CDR3. CDR3 nucleotides: TGTGCCAGCTCACCATCAGGACTCTACGAGCAGTACTTC. This codes for CASSPSGLYEQYF.

The chain carries TRBV7-9 and TRBJ1-5, with a weak D call TRBD1 (5 bases). CDR3 length equals 13 residues. The V end was cut by 3 bases, the J end by 5 bases, with 8 bases between. Germline CDR1 is SEHNR and CDR2 is FQNEAQ (reference sequence). Here the CDR3 DNA reads TGTGCCAGCAGCTTGGTAGGGGATCAGCCCCAGCATTTT. It is translated as CASSLVGDQPQHF.

The J gene is TRBJ1-2, the V gene TRBV5-1; 10 bases are shared with TRBD1. Germline V gene data show CDR1 as SGHRS and CDR2 as YFSETQ. CDR3 length equals 17 residues. The trim removed 0 bases at V and 7 bases at J, leaving 12 bases unmatched. CDR3: CASSLDPTGGDGVGYTF. The CDR3 bases are TGCGCCAGCAGCTTGGACCCGACAGGGGGCGACGGGGTTGGCTACACCTTC. The full variable domain, in which reference TRBV5-1 and TRBJ1-2 provide the parts outside the CDR3, is KAGVTQTPRYLIKTRGQQVTLSCSPISGHRSVSWYQQTPGQGLQFLFEYFSETQRNKGNFPGRFSGRQFSNSRSEMNVSTLELGDSALYLCASSLDPTGGDGVGYTFGSGTRLTVV.

The chain has TRBV10-1 and TRBJ2-7; tentative D call: TRBD1 (6 bases). Trimming shortened V by 6 bases and J by 3 bases, and 9 bases separated the two germline ends. The germline V gene encodes CDR1 WNHNN and CDR2 SYGVQD (reference sequence). The CDR3 has 12 residues. The CDR3 coding sequence is TGCGCCAGCAGGGGACACTTCTACGAGCAGTACTTC. It encodes CASRGHFYEQYF.

This clone has a handful of counts. The chain joins TRBV14 to TRBJ2-7, with D perhaps matching TRBD2 (5 bases). The germline V gene encodes CDR1 SGHDN and CDR2 FVKESK. V dropped 1 base and J dropped 2 bases, with 12 bases sitting between them. CDR3 length: 15 residues. The CDR3 bases are TGTGCCAGCAGCCAAGGGCGGGCCGACCCCTACGAGCAGTACTTC. Translating gives CASSQGRADPYEQYF.

V usage is TRBV2 and J usage is TRBJ1-1, with 10 nucleotides matching TRBD1. With V trimmed by 3 bases and J by 1 base, 8 bases remained unmatched. The CDR3 totals 17 residues. The V gene's germline CDR1 is SNHLY and CDR2 FYNNEI. CDR3 DNA: TGTGCCAGCAGTGACATGACAGGGGGCGAGTGGAACACTGAAGCTTTCTTT. Protein product: CASSDMTGGEWNTEAFF.

This clone was found a few times. The J gene is TRBJ2-7, the V gene TRBV9; D ambiguous. CDR3 size: 14 residues. Looked up from germline, CDR1 is SGDLS and CDR2 is YYNGEE. Trimming removed 0 bases from V and 3 bases from J, with 10 bases in between. CDR3 amino acids: CASSVGQEGYEQYF. CDR3 in DNA: TGTGCCAGCAGCGTAGGGCAGGAAGGCTACGAGCAGTACTTC.

V usage is TRBV5-1 and J usage is TRBJ1-2; D perhaps matches TRBD1 (6 bases). Trimming shortened V by 1 base and J by 10 bases, and 11 bases separated the two germline ends. The V gene's germline CDR1 is SGHRS and CDR2 YFSETQ. The length of the CDR3 is 12 residues. The CDR3 region is CASSLTQGVYTF. CDR3 sequence (DNA): TGCGCCAGCAGCTTGACACAGGGTGTCTACACCTTC.

J is TRBJ1-1 and V is TRBV11-2; 7 nucleotides match TRBD1. Trimming cost V 3 bases and J 5 bases; bases outside gene matches: 6. The CDR3 extends over 14 amino acids. The germline CDR1 and CDR2 sequences are SGHAT and FQNNGV. The CDR3 sequence is CASSFPTGITEAFF. DNA for the CDR3: TGTGCCAGCAGCTTCCCGACAGGGATAACTGAAGCTTTCTTT.

The V call is TRBV5-1, the J call TRBJ1-6; D might be TRBD1 (6 bases). V was clipped by 0 bases and J by 8 bases, with 21 bases between them. The CDR3 consists of 18 residues. Germline CDR1 and CDR2: SGHRS and YFSETQ. CDR3 region: CASSLAFFGGGADSPLHF. The CDR3 nucleotides read TGCGCCAGCAGCTTGGCCTTTTTTGGGGGGGGCGCGGATTCACCCCTCCACTTT.

The chain combines TRBV19 with TRBJ1-5; possibly TRBD1 for D (6 bases). In germline, CDR1 is LNHDA, CDR2 SQIVND (reference sequence). CDR3 length: 14 residues. With 1 base removed from V and 7 bases from J, the gap between germline ends came to 11 bases. This CDR3 is CASSIVGAGQPQHF. CDR3 in DNA: TGTGCCAGTAGTATAGTGGGGGCTGGCCAGCCCCAGCATTTT.

V and J are TRBV9 and TRBJ1-1; D ambiguous. V lost 4 bases and J 4 bases, leaving 20 bases between the germline ends. The germline gives CDR1 SGDLS, CDR2 YYNGEE. CDR3 length: 16 amino acids. CDR3 region: CASSPHPKGRFTEAFF. The CDR3 nucleotides are TGTGCCAGCAGCCCCCACCCAAAAGGGAGATTCACTGAAGCTTTCTTT.

The rearrangement uses TRBV6-1 and TRBJ1-5; 10 bases map to TRBD1. Trimming cost V 2 bases and J 3 bases; bases outside gene matches: 13. Germline assignment: CDR1 MNHNS and CDR2 SASEGT. The CDR3 is made up of 19 amino acids. The CDR3 DNA reads as TGTGCCAGCAGTGAACCGGGACAGGGGAGTGGTCTGGTCAATCAGCCCCAGCATTTT. Translated: CASSEPGQGSGLVNQPQHF.

V is TRBV2 and J is TRBJ2-7; a possible D gene is TRBD2 (6 bases). The CDR3 extends over 13 amino acids. In germline, CDR1 is SNHLY, CDR2 FYNNEI. V was clipped by 1 base and J by 3 bases, with 7 bases between them. The CDR3, as DNA: TGTGCCAGCAGTGAAGGGGGGGACTACGAGCAGTACTTC. Translation gives CASSEGGDYEQYF.

The chain recombines TRBV11-2 with TRBJ2-5; no firm D call. The CDR3 has 15 residues. Germline V lookup: CDR1 SGHAT, CDR2 FQNNGV. Trimming cost V 2 bases and J 5 bases, with 15 bases left between them. Written as DNA, the CDR3 is TGTGCCAGCAGCTTATCGGCCACCTCCGGGGAGACCCAGTACTTC. Amino acid sequence: CASSLSATSGETQYF.

Concerning this clone itself: An end of the junction does not agree with germline; a read error may underlie this. The chain couples TRBV7-9 to TRBJ1-3; 7 bases map to TRBD1. Germline loops: CDR1 SEHNR, CDR2 FQNEAQ (reference sequence). This CDR3 comprises 16 residues. CDR3 nucleotide sequence: TGTTCCAGCAGCTTATTGCTTGACAGGGAGGTTAACACCATATATTTT. Translation: CSSSLLLDREVNTIYF.

This clone was observed a handful of times. The CDR3 loop is CASSLAADEQYF. The CDR3, as DNA: TGTGCCAGCAGCTTAGCCGCAGACGAGCAGTACTTC. The V gene is TRBV11-3, the J gene TRBJ2-7; D remains unclear. Per germline, CDR1 SGHNT and CDR2 YENEEA. The CDR3 runs to 12 residues. Trimming took off 1 base at V and 5 bases at J, with 6 bases between the two ends.

This chain links TRBV15 with TRBJ2-3; 11 bases agree with TRBD2. The CDR3 totals 17 residues. Looked up from germline, CDR1 is LNHNV and CDR2 is YYDKDF (reference sequence). With V trimmed by 3 bases and J by 0 bases, 5 bases remained unmatched. The CDR3, as DNA: TGTGCCACCAGCAGGGCTGTAGCGGGAGGGAGCACAGATACGCAGTATTTT. Its protein product is CATSRAVAGGSTDTQYF. The whole variable domain, filled in from reference TRBV15 and TRBJ2-3, reads DAMVIQNPRYQVTQFGKPVTLSCSQTLNHNVMYWYQQKSSQAPKLLFHYYDKDFNNEADTPDNFQSRRPNTSFCFLDIRSPGLGDTAMYLCATSRAVAGGSTDTQYFGPGTRLTVL.

The rearrangement uses TRBV28 and TRBJ2-6; weak D call: TRBD2 (6 bases). This CDR3 contains 19 residues. From germline, CDR1 is MDHEN and CDR2 SYDVKM. V lost 4 bases and J 1 base, leaving 20 bases between the germline ends. In DNA form, the CDR3 reads TGTGCCAGCAGTTCCCCGTCGTGGGGGGATGATTCTGGGGCCAACGTCCTGACTTTC. It translates to CASSSPSWGDDSGANVLTF.